What follows are 20 T cell receptor beta chains derived from one specimen sequenced in a study of cytomegalovirus exposure and HLA in healthy donors. The PCR ran on 60 Vbeta and 13 Jbeta primers. Libraries were prepared by immunoSEQ multiplex PCR; TCRdb keeps only in-frame clonotypes and omits some of them. The sample holds under 200,000 clones, around four fifths seen once. The sequenced sample consisted of PBMCs. These receptors originate from a man in his forties in good health and CMV-seropositive.

The chain carries TRBV5-6 and TRBJ1-1; TRBD1 aligns across 8 bases. V shed 2 bases and J 2 bases; nucleotides not matched to a gene: 5. The CDR3 totals 15 residues. The germline V gene has CDR1 SGHDT and CDR2 YYEEEE. The CDR3 nucleotides are TGTGCCAGCAGCTTTTACAGGGGGTTTAACACTGAAGCTTTCTTT. As protein: CASSFYRGFNTEAFF.

V gene TRBV4-1 combines with J gene TRBJ2-3, with a tentative D call TRBD2 (7 bases). Germline V gene data show CDR1 as MGHRA and CDR2 as YSYEKL. The CDR3 consists of 19 residues. V dropped 3 bases and J dropped 0 bases, with 22 bases sitting between them. CDR3 in DNA: TGCGCCAGCAGCCACCCTGAGGGGCGGGGGCCTACTAGCACAGATACGCAGTATTTT. Amino acids: CASSHPEGRGPTSTDTQYF.

This clone was counted once. The rearrangement uses TRBV2 and TRBJ2-1; tentative D call: TRBD2 (5 bases). Trimming removed 7 bases at V and 7 bases at J, with 20 bases between. CDR1 and CDR2 (germline): SNHLY, FYNNEI. This CDR3 spans 15 amino acids. This chain's CDR3 is CASNPDVGVINEQFF. The CDR3 nucleotides are TGTGCCAGCAACCCCGATGTGGGAGTGATAAATGAGCAGTTCTTC.

V gene TRBV19 combines with J gene TRBJ1-6; D is unresolved. The CDR3 extends over 15 amino acids. Germline loops: CDR1 LNHDA, CDR2 SQIVND (reference sequence). The germline V and J ends were trimmed by 5 bases and 10 bases, with 18 bases remaining between them. CDR3 coding DNA: TGTGCCAGTAGTCTCACTCGGACTGCGGGGTCACCCCTCCACTTT. Translated: CASSLTRTAGSPLHF.

V is TRBV6-5 and J is TRBJ2-7; D is perhaps TRBD2 (5 bases). CDR1 and CDR2 from the germline V gene are MNHEY and SVGAGI. The CDR3 is 12 residues long. Between the trimmed V and J ends, which lost 6 bases and 6 bases, there was a span of 12 bases. CDR3 in amino acids: CASSLTEGEQYF. The CDR3 DNA follows: TGTGCCAGCAGCTTAACAGAGGGCGAGCAGTACTTC.

The chain employs TRBV7-9 and TRBJ2-6; D is perhaps TRBD2 (5 bases). Trimming removed 6 bases at V and 0 bases at J, with 9 bases between. The CDR3 consists of 15 residues. CDR1 and CDR2 from the germline V gene are SEHNR and FQNEAQ (reference sequence). CDR3 in DNA: TGTGCCAGCAGATCAGAGGGCTCTGGGGCCAACGTCCTGACTTTC. Translation gives CASRSEGSGANVLTF. Combining the CDR3 with reference TRBV7-9 and TRBJ2-6 gives the whole variable domain DTGVSQNPRHKITKRGQNVTFRCDPISEHNRLYWYRQTLGQGPEFLTYFQNEAQLEKSRLLSDRFSAERPKGSFSTLEIQRTEQGDSAMYLCASRSEGSGANVLTFGAGSRLTVL.

This clone has more than one count but fewer than ten. Additional DNA sequences in this sample encode the identical CDR3. The rearrangement links TRBV29-1 to TRBJ2-7; 7 nucleotides match TRBD1. The CDR3 spans 13 residues. CDR1 and CDR2 from the germline V gene are SQVTM and ANQGSEA. V trimming: 3 bases; J trimming: 2 bases; junction bases outside the gene matches: 4. The CDR3, as DNA: TGCAGCGTTGACGGGGACAGCCCCTACGAGCAGTACTTC. As protein: CSVDGDSPYEQYF.

This chain connects TRBV6-5 to TRBJ1-1; TRBD1 agrees at 10 bases. The CDR3 covers 13 residues. CDR1 is MNHEY, CDR2 SVGAGI, per germline. The ends lost 2 bases at V and 11 bases at J; junction bases unmatched: 5. The CDR3 is CASSYRGQGDAFF. For the CDR3, the DNA is TGTGCCAGCAGTTACCGTGGACAGGGGGATGCTTTCTTT.

This chain joins TRBV6-1 and TRBJ2-1; 10 nucleotides agree with TRBD2. CDR3 length equals 13 residues. V lost 5 bases, J lost 10 bases, and 5 bases stayed unmatched. In germline, CDR1 is MNHNS, CDR2 SASEGT. CDR3 DNA sequence: TGTGCCAGCAGTCATCTACTAGCGGGAGAGCAGTTCTTC. Translation gives CASSHLLAGEQFF.

CDR3 nucleotides: TGCGCCAGCAGCTTGACTAGCGCCTCCTACGAGCAGTACTTC. Amino acid sequence: CASSLTSASYEQYF. This chain uses TRBV5-1 with TRBJ2-7, with 7 bases fitting TRBD2. The CDR3 totals 14 residues. Germline loops: CDR1 SGHRS, CDR2 YFSETQ. Trimming at V came to 1 base and at J to 0 bases, leaving 1 base not matched to a gene.

The chain has TRBV6-1 and TRBJ2-2; D might be TRBD1 (5 bases). Trimming stripped 3 bases from V and 7 bases from J, with 15 bases between. CDR1 MNHNS and CDR2 SASEGT come from the germline V gene. This CDR3 is 15 amino acids long. The DNA of the CDR3 is TGTGCCAGCAGTGAGCGGCAGGGCTTGGGCGGGGAGCTGTTTTTT. Translating gives CASSERQGLGGELFF.

This chain links TRBV10-3 with TRBJ1-4; a weak D match, TRBD1 (6 bases). The CDR3 totals 15 residues. Germline CDR1 is ENHRY and CDR2 is SYGVKD. V lost 3 bases to trimming and J lost 0 bases, with 8 bases between them. The CDR3 nucleotides are TGTGCCATCAGTGAACAGGGTTCAACTAATGAAAAACTGTTTTTT. It specifies CAISEQGSTNEKLFF.

CDR3 bases: TGTGCCAGCAGCCCGGGACCGGACAGGGGGCGGATTGAAAAACTGTTTTTT. Translation: CASSPGPDRGRIEKLFF. The chain carries TRBV5-8 and TRBJ1-4, with 11 positions matching TRBD1. CDR1 is SGHTS and CDR2 is YDEGEE in the germline V gene. The length of the CDR3 is 17 residues. J gave up 7 bases and V 4 bases, and 12 bases lay outside the gene matches.

The rearrangement uses TRBV19 and TRBJ2-7, with 11 bases matching TRBD2. From germline, CDR1 is LNHDA and CDR2 SQIVND (reference sequence). The V gene end was trimmed by 0 bases and the J gene end by 6 bases; junction bases not matched to a gene: 4. CDR3 length: 15 residues. CDR3 in DNA: TGTGCCAGTAGTATAGAACCGGGACTAGCGGCCGAGCAGTACTTC. Residues: CASSIEPGLAAEQYF.

This rearrangement joins TRBV14 to TRBJ2-6, with 8 bases lining up with TRBD2. CDR1 and CDR2 (germline): SGHDN, FVKESK. CDR3 size: 20 residues. V shed 4 bases, J shed 0 bases, and the junction held 14 bases outside the gene matches. This CDR3 is CASSLWGVGGRLSGANVLTF. Here the CDR3 DNA reads TGTGCCAGCAGCCTGTGGGGCGTTGGCGGGAGGCTCTCTGGGGCCAACGTCCTGACTTTC.

The chain combines TRBV5-1 with TRBJ2-3; D possibly corresponds to TRBD2 (5 bases). Trimming removed 2 bases from V and 0 bases from J, with 10 bases in between. This CDR3 contains 15 residues. Per germline, CDR1 SGHRS and CDR2 YFSETQ. CDR3 in amino acids: CASSLRGESTDTQYF. CDR3 nucleotide sequence: TGCGCCAGCAGCTTACGGGGTGAAAGCACAGATACGCAGTATTTT. Variable domain in full (rest from reference TRBV5-1 and TRBJ2-3): KAGVTQTPRYLIKTRGQQVTLSCSPISGHRSVSWYQQTPGQGLQFLFEYFSETQRNKGNFPGRFSGRQFSNSRSEMNVSTLELGDSALYLCASSLRGESTDTQYFGPGTRLTVL.

This rearrangement joins TRBV27 to TRBJ2-7; D uncertain. In germline, CDR1 is MNHEY, CDR2 SMNVEV (reference sequence). The CDR3 has 14 residues. Trimming removed 3 bases from V and 2 bases from J, with 11 bases in between. CDR3 sequence: CASSFLVGTYEQYF. The CDR3 region has the DNA TGTGCCAGCAGTTTTCTGGTCGGTACCTACGAGCAGTACTTC.

The J gene is TRBJ2-6, the V gene TRBV27; weak D call: TRBD1 (5 bases). Trimming shortened V by 5 bases and J by 2 bases, and 13 bases separated the two germline ends. CDR3 length: 16 residues. Germline V CDR1 and CDR2: MNHEY, SMNVEV (reference sequence). CDR3 nucleotides: TGTGCCAGCAGTGCCCAGGGTGGGGCTGGGGCCAACGTCCTGACTTTC. It codes for CASSAQGGAGANVLTF.

This clone was seen once. This sequence joins TRBV19 and TRBJ2-5, with TRBD1 matching over 8 bases. The trim removed 1 base at V and 4 bases at J, leaving 5 bases unmatched. The CDR3 has 15 residues. Looked up from germline, CDR1 is LNHDA and CDR2 is SQIVND (reference sequence). The CDR3 DNA reads as TGTGCCAGTAGTATAGTTGCAGGGGGCAGAGAGACCCAGTACTTC. This translates into CASSIVAGGRETQYF.

The chain is built from TRBV28 and TRBJ2-3; 7 nucleotides match TRBD2. V trimming: 2 bases; J trimming: 2 bases; junction bases outside the gene matches: 7. The length of the CDR3 is 16 residues. Germline loops: CDR1 MDHEN, CDR2 SYDVKM. In DNA, the CDR3 is TGTGCCAGCAGTTTAGTTTCCAGCGGGGACACAGATACGCAGTATTTT. Protein product: CASSLVSSGDTDTQYF. Complete variable domain (other parts from reference TRBV28 and TRBJ2-3): DVKVTQSSRYLVKRTGEKVFLECVQDMDHENMFWYRQDPGLGLRLIYFSYDVKMKEKGDIPEGYSVSREKKERFSLILESASTNQTSMYLCASSLVSSGDTDTQYFGPGTRLTVL.